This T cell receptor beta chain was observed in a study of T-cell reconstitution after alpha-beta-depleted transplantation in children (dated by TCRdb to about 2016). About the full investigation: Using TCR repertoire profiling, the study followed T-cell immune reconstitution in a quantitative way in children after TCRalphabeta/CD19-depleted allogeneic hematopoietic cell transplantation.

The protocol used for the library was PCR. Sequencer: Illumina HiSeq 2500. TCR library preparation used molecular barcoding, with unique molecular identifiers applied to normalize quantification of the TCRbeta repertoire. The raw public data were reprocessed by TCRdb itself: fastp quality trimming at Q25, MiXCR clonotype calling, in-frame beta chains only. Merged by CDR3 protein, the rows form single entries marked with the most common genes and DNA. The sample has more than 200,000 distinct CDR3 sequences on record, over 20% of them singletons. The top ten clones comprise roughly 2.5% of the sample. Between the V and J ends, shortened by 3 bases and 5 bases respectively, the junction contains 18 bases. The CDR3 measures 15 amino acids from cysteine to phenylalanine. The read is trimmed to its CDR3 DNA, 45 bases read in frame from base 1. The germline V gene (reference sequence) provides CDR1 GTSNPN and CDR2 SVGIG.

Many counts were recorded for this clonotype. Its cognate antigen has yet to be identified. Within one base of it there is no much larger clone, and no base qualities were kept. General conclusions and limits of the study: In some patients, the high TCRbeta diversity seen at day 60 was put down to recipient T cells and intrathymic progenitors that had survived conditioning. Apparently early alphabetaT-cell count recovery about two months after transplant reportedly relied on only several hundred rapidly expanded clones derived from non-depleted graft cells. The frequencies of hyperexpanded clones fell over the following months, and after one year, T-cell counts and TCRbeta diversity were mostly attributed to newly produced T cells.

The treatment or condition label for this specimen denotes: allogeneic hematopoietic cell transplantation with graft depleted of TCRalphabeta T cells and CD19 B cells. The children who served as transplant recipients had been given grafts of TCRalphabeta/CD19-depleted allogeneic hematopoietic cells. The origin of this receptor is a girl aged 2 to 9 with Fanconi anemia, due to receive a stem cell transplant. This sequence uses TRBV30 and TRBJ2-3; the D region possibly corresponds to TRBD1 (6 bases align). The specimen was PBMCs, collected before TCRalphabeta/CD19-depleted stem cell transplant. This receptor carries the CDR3 CAWSGIHRAGDTQYF. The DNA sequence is TGTGCCTGGAGCGGCATTCACAGGGCCGGAGATACGCAGTATTTT.